This TCR beta chain derives from a study of Ad26.COV2.S vaccination and SARS-CoV-2 variants. Profiling relied on immunoSEQ multiplex PCR, and the TCRdb table lists in-frame clones only, not all of them. The profile shows 200,000 to 300,000 clones, around 87% of them singletons. Details on this clone: This sample also contains other DNA sequences that code for the same CDR3.

Treatment of the sample: around 19 received Ad26.COV2.S at low or high dose, single or two shots; a few received placebo; per-sample allocation not given. Vaccine and placebo recipients were sampled on day 63 after the first injection. The starting material was peripheral blood, obtained in a trial of Ad26.COV2.S vaccine versus placebo. The receptor was derived from a person aged 18-65 years who received the Ad26.COV2.S COVID-19 vaccine or a placebo.

In nucleotides, the CDR3 is TGTGCCAGCAGCTTTCGGGAGACCCAGTACTTC. Encoded protein: CASSFRETQYF. This chain connects TRBV11-2 to TRBJ2-5; no reliable D call. Germline lookup yields CDR1 SGHAT and CDR2 FQNNGV. The V end was cut by 3 bases, the J end by 5 bases, with 4 bases between. The CDR3 totals 11 residues.